This is a list of T cell receptor beta chains from one sample in a study of cytomegalovirus exposure and HLA in healthy donors. Method: immunoSEQ multiplex PCR; TCRdb's copy keeps in-frame clones and lacks some. The sample lists around 300,000 clones; 86% were seen once. Sample: PBMCs. Receptors originate from a woman between 18 and 30 years old in good health and CMV-seronegative. Each CDR3 is given with its conserved first and last residue. Each record gives: D gene, clone size, V gene, J gene, CDR3 protein, CDR3 DNA. The D gene is left open where the match is weak. Clone size is shown for a subset of rows, as once, few, many or a class of expanded clone.

>.|.|TRBV27|TRBJ1-5
CASSLSSGNQPQHF
TGTGCCAGCAGTTTATCGTCGGGGAATCAGCCCCAGCATTTT
>.|.|TRBV29-1|TRBJ2-7
CSVYKQYF
TGCAGCGTGTACAAGCAGTACTTC
>.|.|TRBV7-2|TRBJ2-7
CASSPGLTYEQYF
TGTGCCAGCAGCCCGGGACTTACCTACGAGCAGTACTTC
>TRBD1|.|TRBV29-1|TRBJ2-7
CSFTRDRVYEQYF
TGCAGCTTTACCCGGGACAGGGTCTACGAGCAGTACTTC
>.|.|TRBV4-1|TRBJ1-2
CASSQERGVYGYTF
TGCGCCAGCAGCCAAGAAAGGGGCGTCTATGGCTACACCTTC
>TRBD1|.|TRBV6-5|TRBJ2-7
CASSPKPGQTYEQYF
TGTGCCAGCAGTCCCAAGCCGGGACAGACCTACGAGCAGTACTTC
>TRBD1|few|TRBV20-1|TRBJ1-1
CSASQGSRAFF
TGCAGTGCTTCACAGGGGAGTCGAGCTTTCTTT
>TRBD1|.|TRBV2|TRBJ2-7
CASMGPDRDHPKQYF
TGTGCCAGCATGGGCCCGGACAGGGATCACCCGAAGCAGTACTTC
>TRBD2|.|TRBV11-2|TRBJ2-7
CASSLEGGLVPGQYF
TGTGCCAGCAGCTTAGAGGGGGGGTTGGTCCCAGGGCAGTACTTC
>.|.|TRBV7-2|TRBJ1-6
CASSLAGRGLGSPLHF
TGTGCCAGCAGCTTAGCGGGGCGGGGACTGGGTTCACCCCTCCACTTT
>.|once|TRBV7-9|TRBJ2-7
CASAAVFYEQYF
TGTGCCAGCGCCGCGGTTTTCTACGAGCAGTACTTC
>.|once|TRBV15|TRBJ1-5
CATRRGDQPQHF
TGTGCCACCAGAAGGGGCGATCAGCCCCAGCATTTT
>TRBD1|once|TRBV11-2|TRBJ2-2
CASSTRPGQGTGELFF
TGTGCCAGCAGCACCAGACCGGGACAGGGGACCGGGGAGCTGTTTTTT
>.|.|TRBV11-1|TRBJ1-5
CASSPQSNQPQHF
TGTGCCAGCAGCCCGCAGAGCAATCAGCCCCAGCATTTT
>TRBD1|.|TRBV6-1|TRBJ1-5
CASSEGTGGDQPQHF
TGTGCCAGCAGTGAAGGGACAGGGGGTGACCAGCCCCAGCATTTT
>.|.|TRBV2|TRBJ1-5
CASSETPLGGMESNQPQHF
TGTGCCAGCAGTGAAACCCCCTTGGGAGGGATGGAAAGCAATCAGCCCCAGCATTTT
>TRBD2|.|TRBV5-1|TRBJ2-7
CASSLLSGTSGWYEQYF
TGCGCCAGCAGCTTACTTTCCGGGACTAGCGGGTGGTACGAGCAGTACTTC
>.|.|TRBV6-1|TRBJ2-3
CASSEGASASTDTQYF
TGTGCCAGCAGTGAAGGGGCTAGCGCTAGCACAGATACGCAGTATTTT
>TRBD2|.|TRBV9|TRBJ2-3
CASSSRTSGRTDTQYF
TGTGCCAGCAGCTCGAGGACTAGCGGGAGGACAGATACGCAGTATTTT
>TRBD1|.|TRBV30|TRBJ2-4
CASSDRVQNIQYF
TGTGCCTCCTCCGACAGGGTTCAAAACATTCAGTACTTC
>.|.|TRBV29-1|TRBJ2-7
CSVGGGGNEQYF
TGCAGCGTGGGAGGGGGAGGTAACGAGCAGTACTTC
>TRBD2|once|TRBV4-3|TRBJ2-7
CASSRTGLAGEQYF
TGCGCCAGCAGCCGGACGGGACTAGCGGGCGAGCAGTACTTC
>.|.|TRBV6-5|TRBJ2-2
CASSYPLGARTGELFF
TGTGCCAGCAGTTACCCGCTTGGGGCCCGCACCGGGGAGCTGTTTTTT
>.|.|TRBV9|TRBJ2-1
CASTRLDNEQFF
TGTGCCAGCACCAGACTAGACAATGAGCAGTTCTTC
>TRBD1|.|TRBV7-2|TRBJ1-5
CASSPGTGVGQPQHF
TGTGCCAGCAGCCCCGGGACAGGGGTAGGTCAGCCCCAGCATTTT
>.|.|TRBV2|TRBJ2-1
CASSWTESSYNEQFF
TGTGCCAGCAGTTGGACTGAGAGCTCCTACAATGAGCAGTTCTTC
>.|.|TRBV6-5|TRBJ2-2
CASSYSRVNTGELFF
TGTGCCAGCAGTTACTCCCGGGTGAACACCGGGGAGCTGTTTTTT
>.|few|TRBV6-6|TRBJ2-7
CASSSGPTYEQYF
TGTGCCAGCAGTAGCGGGCCAACCTACGAGCAGTACTTC
>.|once|TRBV6-5|TRBJ1-1
CASSPTGLGDTEAFF
TGTGCCAGCAGTCCCACAGGGTTAGGGGACACTGAAGCTTTCTTT
>TRBD1|.|TRBV10-2|TRBJ1-2
CASSDGTGGSYTF
TGCGCCAGCAGTGACGGGACAGGCGGGAGCTACACCTTC
>.|.|TRBV7-6|TRBJ1-1
CASSRTGNTEAFF
TGTGCCAGCAGCCGCACAGGGAACACTGAAGCTTTCTTT
>.|.|TRBV27|TRBJ2-7
CASSLQAGRPYEQYF
TGTGCCAGCAGCCTACAGGCAGGGAGGCCCTACGAGCAGTACTTC
>TRBD2|.|TRBV6-1|TRBJ2-5
CASSVELAGEKTQYF
TGTGCCAGCAGTGTGGAACTAGCGGGGGAAAAGACCCAGTACTTC
>.|few|TRBV18|TRBJ1-2
CASSHREGYTF
TGTGCCAGCTCACACCGCGAAGGCTACACCTTC
>TRBD2|.|TRBV6-5|TRBJ2-5
CASSGLAGVWYF
TGTGCCAGCAGCGGACTAGCGGGAGTTTGGTACTTC
>TRBD1|.|TRBV19|TRBJ2-7
CASSHTGALTYEQYF
TGTGCCAGTAGTCACACAGGGGCTCTTACCTACGAGCAGTACTTC
>TRBD1|.|TRBV5-4|TRBJ1-1
CASSLVGQGAKAEAFF
TGTGCCAGCAGCTTGGTGGGACAGGGGGCGAAGGCTGAAGCTTTCTTT
>TRBD1|once|TRBV5-6|TRBJ1-4
CASSLGQGDEKLFF
TGTGCCAGCAGCTTGGGACAGGGGGATGAAAAACTGTTTTTT
>TRBD1|.|TRBV5-1|TRBJ2-7
CASSPPADPGGSYEQYF
TGCGCCAGCAGCCCTCCGGCAGACCCAGGGGGCTCCTACGAGCAGTACTTC
>TRBD1|.|TRBV29-1|TRBJ2-7
CSVLSDRASYEQYF
TGCAGCGTTCTTTCGGACAGGGCCTCCTACGAGCAGTACTTC
>TRBD1|once|TRBV9|TRBJ2-1
CASSTTGTGSEEQFF
TGTGCCAGCAGCACCACCGGGACAGGGAGTGAGGAGCAGTTCTTC
>TRBD1|.|TRBV30|TRBJ2-6
CAWSRDRSDSGANVLTF
TGTGCCTGGAGCCGGGACAGATCCGACTCTGGGGCCAACGTCCTGACTTTC
>.|.|TRBV30|TRBJ2-3
CAWSSIALSTDTQYF
TGTGCCTGGAGCTCAATAGCGTTGAGCACAGATACGCAGTATTTT
>.|.|TRBV2|TRBJ2-2
CASRGVNTGELFF
TGTGCCAGCAGAGGGGTTAACACCGGGGAGCTGTTTTTT
>.|.|TRBV6-1|TRBJ2-6
CASSDQTYPSGANVLTF
TGTGCCAGCAGTGACCAGACATATCCCTCTGGGGCCAACGTCCTGACTTTC
>.|.|TRBV6-5|TRBJ1-2
CASIPALGGTYGYTF
TGTGCCAGCATTCCCGCCTTGGGAGGGACCTATGGCTACACCTTC
>TRBD1|.|TRBV9|TRBJ2-3
CASSAFDRGSDTQYF
TGTGCCAGCAGCGCTTTCGACAGGGGGTCAGATACGCAGTATTTT
>TRBD1|.|TRBV19|TRBJ1-4
CASSIDTGATNEKLFF
TGTGCCAGTAGTATAGATACAGGGGCCACTAATGAAAAACTGTTTTTT
>.|.|TRBV2|TRBJ2-1
CASSDSAGSYNEQFF
TGTGCCAGCAGTGATAGCGCGGGGTCCTACAATGAGCAGTTCTTC
>TRBD1|.|TRBV7-9|TRBJ1-1
CASSSRQGKAFF
TGTGCCAGCAGCTCTCGACAGGGGAAAGCTTTCTTT
>TRBD1|.|TRBV2|TRBJ2-5
CARRRQGETQYF
TGTGCCAGGAGGAGACAGGGGGAGACCCAGTACTTC
>.|.|TRBV10-1|TRBJ2-2
CASSEGTYTGELFF
TGCGCCAGCAGTGAGGGGACTTACACCGGGGAGCTGTTTTTT
>TRBD2|.|TRBV7-9|TRBJ2-2
CASSLVGLAALGGGELFF
TGTGCCAGCAGCTTAGTTGGACTAGCGGCCTTGGGTGGCGGGGAGCTGTTTTTT
>TRBD2|.|TRBV5-1|TRBJ2-5
CASSLSWLAGLETQYF
TGCGCCAGCAGCTTGAGTTGGCTAGCGGGTTTAGAGACCCAGTACTTC
>TRBD1|.|TRBV9|TRBJ2-2
CASSSSLGTGVTGELFF
TGTGCCAGCAGCTCCTCATTAGGGACAGGGGTCACCGGGGAGCTGTTTTTT
>TRBD2|.|TRBV27|TRBJ2-1
CASTSTSGAYNEQFF
TGTGCCAGCACCTCGACTAGCGGAGCCTACAATGAGCAGTTCTTC
>TRBD2|once|TRBV18|TRBJ2-4
CASSPPLAAAKNIQYF
TGTGCCAGCTCACCTCCCCTAGCGGCAGCCAAAAACATTCAGTACTTC
>.|.|TRBV5-1|TRBJ2-7
CASSLGSAREFDEQYF
TGCGCCAGCAGCTTGGGGTCTGCCAGGGAATTCGACGAGCAGTACTTC
>.|.|TRBV19|TRBJ2-7
CASSVNPAGYAPYEQYF
TGTGCCAGTAGTGTCAACCCCGCAGGGTATGCACCCTACGAGCAGTACTTC
>.|.|TRBV27|TRBJ2-3
CASSIAGGPGTDTQYF
TGTGCCAGCAGTATCGCGGGCGGGCCGGGAACAGATACGCAGTATTTT